The rows below give T cell receptor beta chains drawn from one sample of a study of CXCR3-negative and CXCR3-positive naive CD8 T cells. TCRdb processed the 5' RACE reads again and assigns one entry to each CDR3 protein, with no DNA. The listing contains some 140,000 distinct CDR3 sequences. The sample comprised naive CXCR3+ CD8+ T cells from blood. The receptors stem from a human donor in good health. Some clones in this sample may be carry-over from other donors' samples. Each CDR3 is given with its conserved first and last residue. Each record gives: V gene, J gene, CDR3 protein.

V: TRBV19
J: TRBJ1-5
CDR3: CASSSAGTYDQPQHF

V: TRBV25-1
J: TRBJ2-1
CDR3: CASRLAGSYNEQFF

V: TRBV15
J: TRBJ2-1
CDR3: CATSMSSYNEQFF

V: TRBV6-2/TRBV6-3
J: TRBJ1-1
CDR3: CASSYLEVNTEAFF

V: TRBV27
J: TRBJ2-2
CDR3: CASSLFPAGANTGELFF

V: TRBV5-6
J: TRBJ2-7
CDR3: CASSLDRTTSYEQYF

V: TRBV3-1
J: TRBJ1-2
CDR3: CASSPGTKGSGYGYTF

V: TRBV18
J: TRBJ2-2
CDR3: CASSTNRDDWSITNTGELFF

V: TRBV29-1
J: TRBJ2-5
CDR3: CSVEDMPRGETQYF

V: TRBV7-2
J: TRBJ2-2
CDR3: CASSLPQGTNTGELFF

V: TRBV27
J: TRBJ2-7
CDR3: CASSLVGQGLYEQYF

V: TRBV10-3
J: TRBJ2-1
CDR3: CAIEPGAGGQYNEQFF

V: TRBV20-1
J: TRBJ2-2
CDR3: CSARRGGRDTGELFF

V: TRBV29-1
J: TRBJ2-2
CDR3: CSVDRAGELFF

V: TRBV3-1
J: TRBJ2-5
CDR3: CASSRALPGETQYF

V: TRBV7-2
J: TRBJ2-7
CDR3: CASSLGPFGGLDEQYF